This T cell receptor beta chain was recorded in a study of T cell responses to AZD1222 COVID-19 vaccine. Study results and limitations: Most donors were white British and more were female, and clonal diversity was possibly underestimated.

The repertoire was sequenced with immunoSEQ multiplex PCR; TCRdb's copy has only in-frame clones and lacks some. This sample carries about 150,000 clones, less than 90% of them seen once, and the ten largest clones take roughly 5.8%. Germline V gene lookup returns CDR1 MNHEY and CDR2 SVGAGI. The CDR3 length is 14 residues. The germline V and J ends were trimmed by 8 bases and 4 bases, with 17 bases remaining between them. About this clone: Its cognate antigen is unknown.

V usage is TRBV6-5 and J usage is TRBJ1-1; D remains ambiguous. This TCR was sampled from an adult in good health. Specimen: peripheral blood, collected on day 0 of MenACWY control vaccination. Here the CDR3 reads CASDHKFLGTEAFF. The CDR3 nucleotides read TGTGCCAGCGATCATAAATTCTTGGGCACTGAAGCTTTCTTT.